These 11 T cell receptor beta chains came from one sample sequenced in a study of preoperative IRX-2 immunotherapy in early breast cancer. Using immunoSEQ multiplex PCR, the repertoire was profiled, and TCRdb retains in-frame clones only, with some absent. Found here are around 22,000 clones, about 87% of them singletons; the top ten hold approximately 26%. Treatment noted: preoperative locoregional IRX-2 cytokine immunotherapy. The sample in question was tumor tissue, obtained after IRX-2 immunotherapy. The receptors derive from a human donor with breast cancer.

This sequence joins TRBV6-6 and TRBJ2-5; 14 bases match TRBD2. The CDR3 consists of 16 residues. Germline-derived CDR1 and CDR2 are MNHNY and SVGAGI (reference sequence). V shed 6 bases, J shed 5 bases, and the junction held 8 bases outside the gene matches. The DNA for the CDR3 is TGTGCCAGCAGGAAGACTAGCGGGGGGGCTGTTGAGACCCAGTACTTC. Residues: CASRKTSGGAVETQYF.

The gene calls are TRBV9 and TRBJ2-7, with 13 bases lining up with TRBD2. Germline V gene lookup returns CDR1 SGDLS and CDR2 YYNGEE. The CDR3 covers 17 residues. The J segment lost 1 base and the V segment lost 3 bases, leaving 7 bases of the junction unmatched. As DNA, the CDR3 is TGTGCCAGCAGCGAGACTAGCGGGGGGACCTTATCCTACGAGCAGTACTTC. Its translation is CASSETSGGTLSYEQYF.

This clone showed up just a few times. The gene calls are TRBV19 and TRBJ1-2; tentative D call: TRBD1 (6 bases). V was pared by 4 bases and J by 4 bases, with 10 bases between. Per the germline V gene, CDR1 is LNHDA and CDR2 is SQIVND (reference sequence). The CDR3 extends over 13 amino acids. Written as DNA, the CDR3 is TGTGCCAGTAGTAACGACAGGTTCTATGGCTACACCTTC. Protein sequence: CASSNDRFYGYTF. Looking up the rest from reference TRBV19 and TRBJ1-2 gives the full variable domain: DGGITQSPKYLFRKEGQNVTLSCEQNLNHDAMYWYRQDPGQGLRLIYYSQIVNDFQKGDIAEGYSVSREKKESFPLTVTSAQKNPTAFYLCASSNDRFYGYTFGSGTRLTVV.

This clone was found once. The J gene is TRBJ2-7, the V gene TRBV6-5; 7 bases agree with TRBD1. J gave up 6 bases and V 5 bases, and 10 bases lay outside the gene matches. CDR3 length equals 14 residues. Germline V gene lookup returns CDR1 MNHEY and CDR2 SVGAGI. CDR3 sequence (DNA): TGTGCCAGCAGTACCAGACAGGGTATCTCCGAGCAGTACTTC. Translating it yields CASSTRQGISEQYF.

The CDR3 sequence: CASSRGGANEQYV. CDR3 DNA sequence: TGCGCCAGCTCAAGGGGTGGGGCCAACGAGCAGTACGTC. The gene calls are TRBV10-2 and TRBJ2-7, with D perhaps TRBD1 (5 bases). CDR3 length equals 13 residues. The V gene lost 8 bases and the J gene lost 5 bases, with 16 bases spanning the gap. Germline V gene sequence: CDR1 WSHSY, CDR2 SAAADI.

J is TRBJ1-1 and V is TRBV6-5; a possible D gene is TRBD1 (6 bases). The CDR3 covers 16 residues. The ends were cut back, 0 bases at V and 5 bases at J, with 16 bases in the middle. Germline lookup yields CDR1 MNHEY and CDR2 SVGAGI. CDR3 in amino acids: CASSYSTYRERTEAFF. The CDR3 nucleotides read TGTGCCAGCAGTTACTCCACCTACAGGGAAAGGACTGAAGCTTTCTTT.

DNA of the CDR3: TGTGCCAGCAGCCAAGACCCCACGTCCAGCCGCTATGGCTACACCTTC. Protein product: CASSQDPTSSRYGYTF. The rearrangement uses TRBV4-2 and TRBJ1-2, with D unclear. This CDR3 has 16 amino acids. Germline loops: CDR1 LGHNA, CDR2 YNFKEQ. V shed 0 bases and J shed 4 bases, with 15 bases lying between them.

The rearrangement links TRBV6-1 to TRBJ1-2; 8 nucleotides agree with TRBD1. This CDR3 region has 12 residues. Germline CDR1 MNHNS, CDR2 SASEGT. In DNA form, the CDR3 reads TGTGGCACAGGGGGAGCTAACTATGGCTACACCTTC. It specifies CGTGGANYGYTF.

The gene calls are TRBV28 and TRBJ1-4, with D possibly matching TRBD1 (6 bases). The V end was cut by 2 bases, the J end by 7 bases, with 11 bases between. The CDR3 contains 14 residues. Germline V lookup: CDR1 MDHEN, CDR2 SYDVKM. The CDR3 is CASSLGGAGEKLFF. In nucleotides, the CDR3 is TGTGCCAGCAGTTTAGGGGGCGCGGGTGAAAAACTGTTTTTT.

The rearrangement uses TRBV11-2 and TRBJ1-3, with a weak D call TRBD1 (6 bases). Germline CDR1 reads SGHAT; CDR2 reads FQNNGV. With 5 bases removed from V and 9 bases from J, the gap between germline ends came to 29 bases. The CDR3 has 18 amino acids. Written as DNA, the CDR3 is TGTGCCAGCAGCCAATTCGTCTGGAACAGGGTGTTTATGGGCACCATATATTTT. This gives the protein CASSQFVWNRVFMGTIYF.

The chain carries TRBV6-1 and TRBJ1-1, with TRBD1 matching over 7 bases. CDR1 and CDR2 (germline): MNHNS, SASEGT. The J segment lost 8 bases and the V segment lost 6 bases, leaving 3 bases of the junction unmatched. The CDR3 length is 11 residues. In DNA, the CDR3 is TGTGCCAGCAGACAACAGGGGGAAGCTTTCTTT. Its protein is CASRQQGEAFF.